This entry lists 15 T cell receptor beta chains sequenced from one sample in a study of T cells after yellow fever vaccination. TCRdb passed the 5' RACE reads through MiXCR, listing each CDR3 protein once. This table has some 200,000 distinct CDR3 sequences, 9.5% to 12% appearing once. The specimen was CD8+ T cells sorted from PBMCs, collected 15 days after the yellow fever booster vaccination. Receptors originate from a man younger than 30 who received the YFV17D yellow fever vaccine.

In this sample, this clonotype turned up many times. The chain is built from TRBV4-1 and TRBJ1-2, with TRBD1 matching over 8 bases. The V gene end was trimmed by 0 bases and the J gene end by 7 bases; junction bases not matched to a gene: 13. This CDR3 region has 17 residues. Germline CDR1 is MGHRA and CDR2 is YSYEKL. The CDR3 is CASSQEVAGGLGGGYTF. CDR3 sequence (DNA): TGCGCCAGCAGCCAAGAAGTGGCAGGGGGCCTTGGAGGTGGCTACACCTTC.

Only a few counts were recorded for this clonotype. This chain connects TRBV7-8 to TRBJ2-3, with TRBD1 matching over 7 bases. The CDR3 is made up of 15 amino acids. Trimming at V came to 5 bases and at J to 2 bases, leaving 7 bases not matched to a gene. Germline V gene sequence: CDR1 SGHVS, CDR2 FQNEAQ. This CDR3 reads CASSPPDRTTDTQYF. DNA of the CDR3: TGTGCCAGCAGCCCACCGGACAGGACCACAGATACGCAGTATTTT.

This clonotype was counted many times. V is TRBV29-1 and J is TRBJ2-2; D may be TRBD2 (6 bases). This CDR3 contains 13 residues. V was trimmed by 7 bases and J by 6 bases, leaving 15 bases between them. Germline lookup yields CDR1 SQVTM and CDR2 ANQGSEA. The CDR3 reads CSAAGLGPGELFF. As DNA, the CDR3 is TGCAGCGCAGCGGGCCTCGGGCCCGGGGAGCTGTTTTTT.

This clonotype was observed a few times. CDR3 residues: CASSQEELPLAGADNEQFF. CDR3 coding DNA: TGCGCCAGCAGCCAAGAGGAGTTGCCTCTAGCGGGGGCCGACAATGAGCAGTTCTTC. The chain combines TRBV4-3 with TRBJ2-1, with 10 bases matching TRBD2. Germline loops: CDR1 LGHNA, CDR2 YSLEER. This CDR3 spans 19 amino acids. The J segment lost 5 bases and the V segment lost 0 bases, leaving 13 bases of the junction unmatched.

The chain combines TRBV7-3 with TRBJ2-2, with D perhaps TRBD2 (7 bases). This CDR3 contains 17 residues. Trimming cost V 2 bases and J 3 bases, with 16 bases left between them. Germline V lookup: CDR1 SGHTA, CDR2 FQGTGA. CDR3 residues: CASSLGGGARYTGELFF. The CDR3 DNA reads TGTGCCAGCAGCTTAGGTGGGGGGGCGCGGTACACCGGGGAGCTGTTTTTT. Supplemented by reference TRBV7-3 and TRBJ2-2, the full variable domain reads GAGVSQTPSNKVTEKGKYVELRCDPISGHTALYWYRQSLGQGPEFLIYFQGTGAADDSGLPNDRFFAVRPEGSVSTLKIQRTERGDSAVYLCASSLGGGARYTGELFFGEGSRLTVL.

This sequence joins TRBV3-1 and TRBJ1-2; 8 bases match TRBD1. The CDR3 spans 15 residues. Germline loops: CDR1 LGHDT, CDR2 YNNKEL (reference sequence). Losses at the gene ends were 5 bases for V and 7 bases for J; bases not matched to a gene: 12. CDR3 protein: CASSGRTGLIFGYTF. The CDR3 DNA follows: TGTGCCAGCAGCGGACGGACAGGGTTGATCTTTGGCTACACCTTC.

This sequence joins TRBV7-9 and TRBJ2-5, with TRBD2 identical over 9 bases. CDR1 is SEHNR and CDR2 is FQNEAQ in the germline V gene (reference sequence). The CDR3 runs 16 residues. The J segment lost 0 bases and the V segment lost 5 bases, leaving 7 bases of the junction unmatched. The CDR3 nucleotides are TGTGCCAGCAGCCCGAAGCGGGGGGCGTACCAAGAGACCCAGTACTTC. Translating it yields CASSPKRGAYQETQYF.

The chain joins TRBV5-1 to TRBJ2-5, with a tentative D call TRBD2 (6 bases). Trimming took 0 bases from V and 3 from J, leaving 15 bases between them. The CDR3 is 16 amino acids. Per germline, CDR1 SGHRS and CDR2 YFSETQ. CDR3 in amino acids: CASSLDVKRAEETQYF. CDR3 nucleotides: TGCGCCAGCAGCTTGGACGTCAAGCGGGCCGAAGAGACCCAGTACTTC.

This rearrangement joins TRBV7-3 to TRBJ2-1, with 7 bases lining up with TRBD2. With 5 bases clipped from V and 5 bases from J, the junction kept 9 bases outside the gene matches. The germline gives CDR1 SGHTA, CDR2 FQGTGA. The CDR3 totals 15 residues. CDR3 sequence reads: CASSPSASGNNEQFF. In DNA form, the CDR3 reads TGTGCCAGCAGCCCCTCGGCTAGCGGAAACAATGAGCAGTTCTTC.

This chain uses TRBV7-3 with TRBJ2-3; 7 bases agree with TRBD1. The V gene's germline CDR1 is SGHTA and CDR2 FQGTGA. The CDR3 sequence is 15 residues long. V lost 1 base and J lost 5; bases outside the gene matches: 6. This chain's CDR3 is CASSLKGGLGDTQYF. Written as DNA, the CDR3 is TGTGCCAGCAGCTTAAAAGGGGGCTTAGGAGATACGCAGTATTTT.

The sample holds a few counts of this clonotype. The chain uses TRBV4-3 and TRBJ2-6; 11 bases line up with TRBD2. V lost 1 base to trimming and J lost 1 base; unmatched junction nucleotides: 3. Germline values: CDR1 LGHNA, CDR2 YSLEER. The CDR3 totals 18 residues. CDR3 DNA: TGCGCCAGCAGCCAAGTACCTAGCGGGGGGTCTGGGGCCAACGTCCTGACTTTC. Amino acids: CASSQVPSGGSGANVLTF.

CDR3 in DNA: TGTGCCAGCAGCCGCGGACTAGCAGCAGATACGCAGTATTTT. Amino acid sequence: CASSRGLAADTQYF. The chain couples TRBV14 to TRBJ2-3; 8 bases are shared with TRBD2. This CDR3 has 14 amino acids. Unmatched junction bases numbered 4, after V lost 4 bases and J lost 4 bases. Germline values: CDR1 SGHDN, CDR2 FVKESK.

This clonotype was counted a few times. The V call is TRBV9, the J call TRBJ1-1; possibly TRBD1 for D (5 bases). Germline V CDR1 and CDR2: SGDLS, YYNGEE. CDR3 length equals 14 residues. The V and J ends lost 3 bases and 0 bases respectively, with 9 bases between them. The chain's CDR3 is CASSARGMNTEAFF. CDR3 DNA sequence: TGTGCCAGCAGCGCTAGGGGAATGAACACTGAAGCTTTCTTT.

Ten or more counts support this clonotype. This chain connects TRBV5-1 to TRBJ2-7; D is possibly TRBD1 (6 bases). The CDR3 spans 14 residues. Trimming took off 3 bases at V and 1 base at J, with 11 bases between the two ends. The germline V gene encodes CDR1 SGHRS and CDR2 YFSETQ. The CDR3 DNA sequence: TGCGCCAGCAGCTCCCAAGGACAGTCCTACGAGCAGTACTTC. The encoded protein is CASSSQGQSYEQYF.

This clonotype was recorded a few times. This rearrangement joins TRBV12-3 or TRBV12-4 to TRBJ1-2; TRBD1 is a possible D gene (5 bases). V shed 7 bases and J shed 0 bases, with 12 bases lying between them. The CDR3 consists of 14 residues. CDR3 amino acids: CASNLGTANYGYTF. In DNA, the CDR3 is TGTGCCAGCAACTTGGGGACGGCTAACTATGGCTACACCTTC.